This paragraph reports one T cell receptor (beta chain). CDR3 length equals 16 residues. Germline V gives CDR1 SGHVS, CDR2 FQNEAQ. V was cut by 2 bases and J by 6 bases, with 19 bases left in between. The record originates from a study of CD8+ T cells in alopecia areata. For the study at large: Treatment of the treated patients consisted of oral tofacitinib, 5 to 10 mg twice daily.

Isolated RNA was reverse transcribed into cDNA used as the sequencing template. Generated by immunoSEQ multiplex PCR, the TCRdb table keeps only in-frame clones and is missing some. The sample consists of around 100,000 clones, 60% of them appearing once. As to treatment: oral pan-JAK inhibitor, 5-10 mg twice daily. Separation by sorting yielded CD4+ and CD8+ T cells from PBMCs. Sequenced material: CD8+ T cells sorted from blood, taken at week 56, from a patient treated with tofacitinib. V usage is TRBV7-8 and J usage is TRBJ1-1, with TRBD1 as a possible D gene (5 bases). The source of this sequence is a human donor with alopecia areata. The CDR3 region has the DNA TGTGCCAGCAGCTTAATGGGACGTAGCAACGGGGCTGAAGCTTTCTTT. This sequence encodes CASSLMGRSNGAEAFF. The full variable domain, with the rest looked up from reference TRBV7-8 and TRBJ1-1, is GAGVSQSPRYKVAKRGQDVALRCDPISGHVSLFWYQQALGQGPEFLTYFQNEAQLDKSGLPSDRFFAERPEGSVSTLKIQRTQQEDSAVYLCASSLMGRSNGAEAFFGQGTRLTVV.